One sample yielded the 2 T cell receptor beta chains listed below, sequenced in a study of blood T cell repertoires in COVID-19 (TCRdb year 2020). Libraries came from the immunoSEQ multiplex PCR assay. In TCRdb, the immuneACCESS table is reduced to in-frame sequences with V and J assigned. These tables do not hold every clone; where another copy was compared, an unresolved V gene accounts for under half, and the others remain unexplained. This sample gives 150,000 or so clones in total; over 60% of them show up just once. The ten most abundant clones make up around 9.5% of the sample. The sample comprised peripheral blood. The receptor source for this set is a woman aged 45-60 years with active or convalescent COVID-19.

This clone was seen just once. This chain uses TRBV3-1 (or the pseudogene TRBV3-2) with TRBJ2-3, with unresolved D. This CDR3 comprises 12 residues. V was clipped by 3 bases and J by 5 bases, with 6 bases between them. Germline V gene lookup returns CDR1 LGHDT and CDR2 YNNKEL (reference sequence). CDR3 bases: TGTGCCAGCAGCCATTACGGAGATACGCAGTATTTT. This translates into CASSHYGDTQYF.

The V call is TRBV25-1, the J call TRBJ1-6, with 11 bases that match TRBD1. The CDR3 runs 16 residues. V lost 6 bases to trimming and J lost 8 bases; unmatched junction nucleotides: 9. Germline CDR1 reads MGHDK; CDR2 reads SYGVNS. CDR3: CASRDGQGAFYSPLHF. CDR3 in DNA: TGTGCCAGCAGGGACGGACAGGGGGCTTTTTATTCACCCCTCCACTTT.